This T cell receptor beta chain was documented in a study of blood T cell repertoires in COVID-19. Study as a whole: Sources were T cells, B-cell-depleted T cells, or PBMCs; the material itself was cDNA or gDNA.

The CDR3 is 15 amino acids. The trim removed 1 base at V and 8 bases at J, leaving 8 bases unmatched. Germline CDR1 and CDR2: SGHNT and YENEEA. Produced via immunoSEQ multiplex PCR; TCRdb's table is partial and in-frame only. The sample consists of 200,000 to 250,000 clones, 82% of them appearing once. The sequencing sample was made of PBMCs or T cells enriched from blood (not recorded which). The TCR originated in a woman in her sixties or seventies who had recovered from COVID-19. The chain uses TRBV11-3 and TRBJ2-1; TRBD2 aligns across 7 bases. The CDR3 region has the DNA TGTGCCAGCAGCTTAGGGCTAGCGGAGGGTGATGAGCAGTTCTTC. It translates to CASSLGLAEGDEQFF.